Presented here are 15 T cell receptor beta chains from one specimen sequenced in a study of blood T cell repertoires in COVID-19 (dated by TCRdb to 2018 to 2021). Library preparation was by the immunoSEQ multiplex PCR assay. In its TCRdb copy, this immuneACCESS table keeps in-frame sequences only and misses some clones. Where compared with another copy, unresolved V genes explain less than half of these, and the others have no known cause. Across this sample there are fewer than 400,000 clones, with approximately 82% seen only once. The ten top clones hold just under 3% of the sample. The source material was peripheral blood. The source is a man aged 25-45 years with active or convalescent COVID-19.

The V and J genes are TRBV7-2 and TRBJ2-1; D unresolved. V lost 2 bases, J lost 4 bases, and 9 bases lay in between. Germline CDR1 and CDR2: SGHTA and FQGNSA. CDR3 size: 14 residues. CDR3 loop: CASSLSPGYNEQFF. The DNA for the CDR3 is TGTGCCAGCAGCTTAAGTCCCGGTTACAATGAGCAGTTCTTC.

The count of this clone is one. This sequence joins TRBV6-5 and TRBJ2-1; D perhaps matches TRBD2 (6 bases). V dropped 6 bases and J dropped 6 bases, with 18 bases sitting between them. The length of the CDR3 is 15 residues. Per the germline V gene, CDR1 is MNHEY and CDR2 is SVGAGI. The CDR3 coding sequence is TGTGCCAGCAGCAGCCTGCCGAGAGCGGGCAATGAGCAGTTCTTC. Translating gives CASSSLPRAGNEQFF.

This chain's CDR3 is CASSPEPQQFF. CDR3 coding DNA: TGTGCCAGCAGCCCCGAGCCCCAGCAGTTCTTC. The rearrangement links TRBV12-3 or TRBV12-4 to TRBJ2-1; the D is unclear. The V gene lost 6 bases and the J gene lost 11 bases, with 11 bases spanning the gap. The length of the CDR3 is 11 residues.

The chain employs TRBV2 and TRBJ2-7; a possible D gene is TRBD1 (6 bases). The CDR3 is 13 residues long. The V end lost 6 bases, the J end lost 1 base, and 10 bases lay between the germline ends. The germline V gene has CDR1 SNHLY and CDR2 FYNNEI. The CDR3 DNA is TGTGCCAGCAGGAGGACAGAGTCCTACGAGCAGTACTTC. It codes for CASRRTESYEQYF.

This clone has just one count. This chain links TRBV6-6 with TRBJ2-3, with D uncertain. V was shortened by 6 bases and J by 5 bases, with 15 bases between the two germline ends. This CDR3 comprises 14 residues. Germline CDR1 is MNHNY and CDR2 is SVGAGI (reference sequence). The CDR3 DNA reads as TGTGCCAGCAGCTTTCTGGGCCTTGGAGATACGCAGTATTTT. Amino acid sequence: CASSFLGLGDTQYF.

V gene TRBV6-5 combines with J gene TRBJ1-1; D is uncertain. CDR3 length equals 13 residues. Germline CDR1 and CDR2: MNHEY and SVGAGI. V was trimmed by 8 bases and J by 1 base, leaving 11 bases between them. The CDR3 here is CASREGRNTEAFF. The CDR3 nucleotides are TGTGCCAGCCGGGAGGGCAGGAACACTGAAGCTTTCTTT.

Concerning this clone: This same CDR3 is encoded by further DNA sequences in the sample. This sequence joins TRBV9 and TRBJ1-1, with D possibly being TRBD1 (5 bases). V was clipped by 0 bases and J by 2 bases, with 8 bases between them. Germline V gene sequence: CDR1 SGDLS, CDR2 YYNGEE. This CDR3 is built from 14 residues. The CDR3 loop reads CASSVEGQNTEAFF. For the CDR3, the DNA is TGTGCCAGCAGCGTAGAAGGACAAAACACTGAAGCTTTCTTT.

This chain uses TRBV7-2 with TRBJ1-1; 7 bases map to TRBD1. The CDR3 is 13 amino acids. Germline CDR1 reads SGHTA; CDR2 reads FQGNSA. The trim removed 5 bases at V and 9 bases at J, leaving 9 bases unmatched. Here the CDR3 reads CASSRSGTEKAFF. The CDR3, as DNA: TGTGCCAGCAGCCGCTCCGGGACAGAGAAAGCTTTCTTT.

This clone was seen only a few times. The CDR3 protein is CASSPPGLARKTQYF. The CDR3 DNA reads as TGTGCCAGCTCACCACCGGGACTAGCGAGGAAGACCCAGTACTTC. The chain couples TRBV18 to TRBJ2-5, with 10 bases that match TRBD2. V shed 0 bases and J 6 bases; nucleotides not matched to a gene: 4. Germline V gives CDR1 KGHSH, CDR2 LQKENI. This CDR3 is 15 amino acids long.

The chain recombines TRBV6-2 or TRBV6-3 with TRBJ1-5; the D is unclear. The V and J ends lost 6 bases and 9 bases respectively, with 12 bases between them. CDR1 MNHEY and CDR2 SVGEGT come from the germline V gene. There are 12 residues in the CDR3. DNA for the CDR3: TGTGCCAGCAGCAATGTGGGCTTGCCCCAGCATTTT. Translation gives CASSNVGLPQHF.

The CDR3 DNA reads TGTGCCAGCTCACCCCCGGGACTTTCCTCCTACGAGCAGTACTTC. It specifies CASSPPGLSSYEQYF. The V gene is TRBV18, the J gene TRBJ2-7, with D possibly matching TRBD2 (6 bases). V was shortened by 3 bases and J by 0 bases, with 12 bases between the two germline ends. The germline CDR1 and CDR2 sequences are KGHSH and LQKENI. The CDR3 totals 15 residues.

The chain combines TRBV24-1 with TRBJ2-3; D gene unclear. V dropped 6 bases and J dropped 3 bases, with 12 bases sitting between them. The CDR3 has 14 residues. CDR1 and CDR2 (germline): KGHDR, SFDVKD. The CDR3 DNA reads TGTGCCACCAGTAATCCAGCGCGTACAGATACGCAGTATTTT. This codes for CATSNPARTDTQYF.

In its sample, this clone was seen a few times. The chain uses TRBV7-9 and TRBJ2-3, with TRBD2 matching 11 bases. V lost 1 base and J lost 3; bases outside the gene matches: 12. The length of the CDR3 is 19 residues. Germline assignment: CDR1 SEHNR and CDR2 FQNEAQ (reference sequence). The CDR3 protein is CASSLGRLAGGRRTDTQYF. The CDR3 bases are TGTGCCAGCAGCTTAGGGCGCCTAGCGGGGGGACGGAGGACAGATACGCAGTATTTT.

This sequence joins TRBV10-3 and TRBJ2-2; 7 nucleotides agree with TRBD1. The CDR3 extends over 14 amino acids. After removal of 2 bases from V and 3 bases from J, the junction contained 0 bases not matched to a gene. CDR1 is ENHRY and CDR2 is SYGVKD in the germline V gene. The CDR3 nucleotides read TGTGCCATCAGTGAGGACAGGGACACCGGGGAGCTGTTTTTT. This encodes CAISEDRDTGELFF.

The chain combines TRBV4-1 with TRBJ1-5; 8 nucleotides match TRBD1. CDR1 is MGHRA and CDR2 is YSYEKL in the germline V gene. This CDR3 comprises 15 residues. V shed 1 base, J shed 3 bases, and the junction held 2 bases outside the gene matches. The CDR3 DNA is TGCGCCAGCAGCCAAGGGACAGGGCTCAATCAGCCCCAGCATTTT. Its translation is CASSQGTGLNQPQHF.